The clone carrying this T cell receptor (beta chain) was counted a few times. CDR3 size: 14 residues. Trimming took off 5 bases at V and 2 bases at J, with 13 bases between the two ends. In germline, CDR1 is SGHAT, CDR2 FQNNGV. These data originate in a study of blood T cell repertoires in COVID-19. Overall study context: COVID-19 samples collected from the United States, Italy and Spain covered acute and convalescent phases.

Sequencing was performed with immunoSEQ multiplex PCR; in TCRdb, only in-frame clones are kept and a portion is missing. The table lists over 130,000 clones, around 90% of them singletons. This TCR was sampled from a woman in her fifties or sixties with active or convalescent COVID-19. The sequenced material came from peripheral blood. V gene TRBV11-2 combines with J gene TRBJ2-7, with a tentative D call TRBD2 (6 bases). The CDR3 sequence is CASSPTRTTYEQYF. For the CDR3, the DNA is TGTGCCAGCAGCCCTACCCGGACTACCTACGAGCAGTACTTC.